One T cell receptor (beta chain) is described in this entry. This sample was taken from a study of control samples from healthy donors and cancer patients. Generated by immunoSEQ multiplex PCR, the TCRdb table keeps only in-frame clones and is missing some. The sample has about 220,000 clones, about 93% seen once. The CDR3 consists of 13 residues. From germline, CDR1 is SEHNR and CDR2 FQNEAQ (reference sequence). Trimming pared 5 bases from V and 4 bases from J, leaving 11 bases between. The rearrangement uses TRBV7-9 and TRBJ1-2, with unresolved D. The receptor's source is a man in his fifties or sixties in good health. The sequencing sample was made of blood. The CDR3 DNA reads TGTGCCAGCAGCGGCGGGCAGGCCTATGGCTACACCTTC. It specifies CASSGGQAYGYTF.